The 20 T cell receptor beta chains below were found in one sample sequenced in a study of cytomegalovirus exposure and HLA in healthy donors. PCR was performed using 60 Vbeta and 13 Jbeta primers. The method was immunoSEQ multiplex PCR; TCRdb's version includes in-frame clones alone and lacks a portion of them. The sample contains roughly 110,000 clones, 70% to 85% of which appear only once. Sequenced input: PBMCs. All receptors derive from a man between 60 and 75 years old in good health and CMV-seronegative.

This clone has a handful of counts. The chain combines TRBV28 with TRBJ2-2; 9 bases line up with TRBD2. J lost 6 bases, V lost 2 bases, and 4 bases had no gene match. The CDR3 is made up of 15 amino acids. Germline V lookup: CDR1 MDHEN, CDR2 SYDVKM. The CDR3 sequence: CASSLEASGAGELFF. In nucleotides, the CDR3 is TGTGCCAGCAGTTTAGAGGCTAGCGGGGCCGGGGAGCTGTTTTTT.

The V and J genes are TRBV28 and TRBJ1-1, with 8 bases that match TRBD1. From germline, CDR1 is MDHEN and CDR2 SYDVKM. This CDR3 region has 12 residues. The ends lost 6 bases at V and 6 bases at J; junction bases unmatched: 3. CDR3 amino acids: CASRLRGPEAFF. The CDR3, as DNA: TGTGCCAGCAGACTCAGGGGGCCTGAAGCTTTCTTT.

V gene TRBV27 combines with J gene TRBJ1-2; 7 bases align to TRBD1. The ends lost 5 bases at V and 4 bases at J; junction bases unmatched: 13. CDR3 length: 16 amino acids. Looked up from germline, CDR1 is MNHEY and CDR2 is SMNVEV (reference sequence). The CDR3 DNA reads as TGTGCCAGCAGTAGACTAACAGGGGACGGGAGCTATGGCTACACCTTC. Its protein product is CASSRLTGDGSYGYTF.

This clone was seen only once. J is TRBJ2-3 and V is TRBV5-6, with a tentative D call TRBD1 (6 bases). V dropped 0 bases and J dropped 3 bases, with 8 bases sitting between them. Germline V gene lookup returns CDR1 SGHDT and CDR2 YYEEEE. The CDR3 has 14 amino acids. The CDR3 DNA is TGTGCCAGCAGCTTGGGGGGGCCGACAGATACGCAGTATTTT. Its translation: CASSLGGPTDTQYF.

The V gene is TRBV19, the J gene TRBJ1-2; 10 positions match TRBD1. CDR1 and CDR2 from the germline V gene are LNHDA and SQIVND (reference sequence). The V segment lost 4 bases and the J segment 0 bases; nucleotides outside the gene matches: 8. This CDR3 spans 17 amino acids. The CDR3 nucleotides are TGTGCCAGTAGTAGGAGGGACAGGGGTTTTACTAACTATGGCTACACCTTC. Its protein product is CASSRRDRGFTNYGYTF.

A word on this clone: Other DNA sequences from this sample encode an identical CDR3 as well. The chain employs TRBV5-1 and TRBJ2-7, with 7 bases lining up with TRBD1. With 1 base clipped from V and 2 bases from J, the junction kept 3 bases outside the gene matches. This CDR3 spans 14 amino acids. Germline V gives CDR1 SGHRS, CDR2 YFSETQ. The CDR3 DNA reads as TGCGCCAGCAGCTTGACAGGGGACCCCTACGAGCAGTACGTC. Protein product: CASSLTGDPYEQYV.

The chain joins TRBV5-6 to TRBJ1-4; D not certain. The germline gives CDR1 SGHDT, CDR2 YYEEEE. With 5 bases removed from V and 1 base from J, the gap between germline ends came to 9 bases. This CDR3 is 14 amino acids long. The CDR3: CASRLRGTNEKLFF. In DNA, the CDR3 is TGTGCCAGCAGGTTGCGGGGAACTAATGAAAAACTGTTTTTT.

There are a few counts of this clone. J is TRBJ2-3 and V is TRBV9; TRBD1 might be the D (6 bases). The CDR3 contains 14 residues. CDR1 is SGDLS and CDR2 is YYNGEE in the germline V gene. V lost 8 bases and J 4 bases, leaving 17 bases between the germline ends. The CDR3 DNA sequence: TGTGCCAGACATCAGGGGAGTTTCGCAGATACGCAGTATTTT. Translation: CARHQGSFADTQYF.

The rearrangement joins TRBV7-9 to TRBJ2-5; D remains ambiguous. The CDR3 loop spans 11 amino acids. The V and J ends lost 3 bases and 5 bases respectively, with 4 bases between them. The germline CDR1 and CDR2 sequences are SEHNR and FQNEAQ (reference sequence). Here the CDR3 reads CASSFHETQYF. CDR3 bases: TGTGCCAGCAGCTTCCATGAGACCCAGTACTTC.

This chain connects TRBV7-2 to TRBJ2-7, with 8 nucleotides matching TRBD2. Germline loops: CDR1 SGHTA, CDR2 FQGNSA. The CDR3 consists of 15 residues. With V trimmed by 3 bases and J by 0 bases, 4 bases remained unmatched. The CDR3 nucleotides are TGTGCCAGCAGCTTGACTAGCGCGACCTCCTACGAGCAGTACTTC. Translation: CASSLTSATSYEQYF.

This clone was recorded a few times. The chain employs TRBV2 and TRBJ1-4; 8 bases line up with TRBD1. The CDR3 spans 18 residues. Germline V gives CDR1 SNHLY, CDR2 FYNNEI. V dropped 5 bases and J dropped 0; count of bases not matched to a gene: 11. The CDR3 bases are TGTGCCAGCAGTCCACGGACAGGGTATTTTACAACTAATGAAAAACTGTTTTTT. It specifies CASSPRTGYFTTNEKLFF. The whole variable domain, filled in from reference TRBV2 and TRBJ1-4, reads EPEVTQTPSHQVTQMGQEVILRCVPISNHLYFYWYRQILGQKVEFLVSFYNNEISEKSEIFDDQFSVERPDGSNFTLKIRSTKLEDSAMYFCASSPRTGYFTTNEKLFFGSGTQLSVL.

This chain connects TRBV19 to TRBJ2-6; weak D call: TRBD2 (5 bases). V lost 10 bases and J lost 2, with 18 bases in between. This CDR3 is built from 16 residues. Germline V gene data show CDR1 as LNHDA and CDR2 as SQIVND (reference sequence). CDR3 coding DNA: TGTGCCACTAGGAGGACGGAGGCGCCTGGGGCCAACGTCCTGACTTTC. Amino acid sequence: CATRRTEAPGANVLTF.

The sample holds one count of this clone. The chain employs TRBV29-1 and TRBJ1-1; D unresolved. CDR1 SQVTM and CDR2 ANQGSEA come from the germline V gene. CDR3 length: 13 amino acids. V was shortened by 4 bases and J by 5 bases, with 14 bases between the two germline ends. The CDR3 loop is CSVGWSEKTEAFF. CDR3 coding DNA: TGCAGCGTTGGATGGTCCGAGAAAACTGAAGCTTTCTTT.

The rearrangement links TRBV5-1 to TRBJ1-3; 10 bases match TRBD1. Germline values: CDR1 SGHRS, CDR2 YFSETQ. CDR3 length: 16 amino acids. V was clipped by 7 bases and J by 0 bases; unmatched bases: 7. The CDR3 bases are TGCGCCAGCGGGACAGGGGCCTCCAGCTCTGGAAACACCATATATTTT. Amino acids: CASGTGASSSGNTIYF.

The sample holds one count of this clone. The chain recombines TRBV28 with TRBJ2-3, with D maybe TRBD1 (5 bases). The CDR3 length is 18 residues. V was shortened by 7 bases and J by 2 bases, with 25 bases between the two germline ends. Germline lookup yields CDR1 MDHEN and CDR2 SYDVKM. CDR3 loop: CASTEVTAGYRFTDTQYF. Written as DNA, the CDR3 is TGTGCCAGCACCGAAGTTACGGCTGGGTACAGGTTCACAGATACGCAGTATTTT.

This clone was observed a few times. The chain employs TRBV7-3 and TRBJ2-5; TRBD2 aligns across 9 bases. V lost 5 bases to trimming and J lost 1 base; unmatched junction nucleotides: 5. CDR3 size: 15 residues. The germline CDR1 and CDR2 sequences are SGHTA and FQGTGA. This CDR3 is CASSPSAGGQETQYF. The CDR3 DNA reads TGTGCCAGCAGCCCATCAGCGGGGGGCCAAGAGACCCAGTACTTC.

To note about this clone: One end of the junction is discordant with germline, which a read error may explain. The rearrangement uses TRBV28 and TRBJ2-3, with D tentatively TRBD2 (7 bases). The CDR3 is made up of 13 amino acids. CDR1 and CDR2 (germline): MDHEN, SYDVKM. CDR3 coding DNA: TGTGCCAGCATGGGCGGGGGCACTGATACGCAGTATTTT. It encodes CASMGGGTDTQYF.

The chain links TRBV9 to TRBJ1-3; no clear D gene. CDR1 and CDR2 (germline): SGDLS, YYNGEE. Trimming shortened V by 0 bases and J by 4 bases, and 8 bases separated the two germline ends. CDR3 length: 14 amino acids. The CDR3 region is CASSVAPSGNTIYF. For the CDR3, the DNA is TGTGCCAGCAGCGTAGCACCGAGCGGAAACACCATATATTTT.

A single count supports this clone. This rearrangement joins TRBV29-1 to TRBJ1-2, with 7 bases identical to TRBD1. The CDR3 loop spans 10 amino acids. The V and J ends lost 0 bases and 13 bases, in that order; junction bases with no gene match: 2. The germline CDR1 and CDR2 sequences are SQVTM and ANQGSEA. The CDR3 DNA follows: TGCAGCGTTGAAGAGTCAGGGGGCACCTTC. Protein product: CSVEESGGTF.

This clone has only one observation. The rearrangement uses TRBV30 and TRBJ2-1; D is possibly TRBD2 (6 bases). The CDR3 runs 15 residues. Per germline, CDR1 GTSNPN and CDR2 SVGIG (reference sequence). The germline V and J ends were trimmed by 2 bases and 4 bases, with 15 bases remaining between them. The CDR3 nucleotides are TGTGCCTGGAGTCGCCCCGGGGGACGTTACAATGAGCAGTTCTTC. Translating it yields CAWSRPGGRYNEQFF.